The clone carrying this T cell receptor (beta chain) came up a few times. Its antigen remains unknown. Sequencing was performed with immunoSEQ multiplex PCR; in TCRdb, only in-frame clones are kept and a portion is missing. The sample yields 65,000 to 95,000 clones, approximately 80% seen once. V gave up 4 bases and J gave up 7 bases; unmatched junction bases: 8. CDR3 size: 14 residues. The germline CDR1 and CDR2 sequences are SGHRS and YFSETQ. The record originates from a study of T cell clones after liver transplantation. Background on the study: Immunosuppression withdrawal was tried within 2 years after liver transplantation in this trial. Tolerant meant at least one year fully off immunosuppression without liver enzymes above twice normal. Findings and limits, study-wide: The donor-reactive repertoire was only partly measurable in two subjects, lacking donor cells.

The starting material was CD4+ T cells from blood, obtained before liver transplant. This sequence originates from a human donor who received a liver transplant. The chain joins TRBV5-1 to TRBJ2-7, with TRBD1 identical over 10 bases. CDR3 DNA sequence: TGCGCCAGCAGCAGAATCGGACAGGGGGAGGAGCAGTACTTC. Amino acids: CASSRIGQGEEQYF.